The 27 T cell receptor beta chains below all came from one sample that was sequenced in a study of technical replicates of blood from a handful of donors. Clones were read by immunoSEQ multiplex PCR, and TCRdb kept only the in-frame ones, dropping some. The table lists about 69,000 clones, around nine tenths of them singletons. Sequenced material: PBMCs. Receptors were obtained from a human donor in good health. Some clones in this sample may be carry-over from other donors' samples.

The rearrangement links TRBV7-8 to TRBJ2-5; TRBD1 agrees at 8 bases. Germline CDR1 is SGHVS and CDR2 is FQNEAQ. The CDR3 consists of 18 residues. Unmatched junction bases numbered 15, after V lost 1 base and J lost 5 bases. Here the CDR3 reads CASSLDGQGLVASETQYF. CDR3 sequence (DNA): TGTGCCAGCAGCTTAGACGGACAGGGATTGGTTGCGTCGGAGACCCAGTACTTC.

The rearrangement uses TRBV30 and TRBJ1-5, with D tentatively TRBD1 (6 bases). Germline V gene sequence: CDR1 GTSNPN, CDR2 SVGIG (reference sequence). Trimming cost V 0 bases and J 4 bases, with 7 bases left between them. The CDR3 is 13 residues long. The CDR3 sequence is CAWSVQGNQPQHF. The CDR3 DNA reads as TGTGCCTGGAGTGTACAGGGTAATCAGCCCCAGCATTTT.

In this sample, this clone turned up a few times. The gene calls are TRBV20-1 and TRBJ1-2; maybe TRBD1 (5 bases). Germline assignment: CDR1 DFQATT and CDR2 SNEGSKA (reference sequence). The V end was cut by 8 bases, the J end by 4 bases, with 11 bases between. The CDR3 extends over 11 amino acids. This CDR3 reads CSFGGVYGYTF. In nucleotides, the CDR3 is TGCAGTTTCGGGGGGGTCTATGGCTACACCTTC.

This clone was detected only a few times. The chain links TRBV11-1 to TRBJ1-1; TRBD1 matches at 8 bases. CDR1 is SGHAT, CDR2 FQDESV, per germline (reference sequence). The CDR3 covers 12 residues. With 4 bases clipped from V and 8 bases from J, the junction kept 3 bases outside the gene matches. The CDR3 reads CASSSDREEAFF. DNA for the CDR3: TGTGCCAGCAGCTCGGACAGGGAGGAAGCTTTCTTT.

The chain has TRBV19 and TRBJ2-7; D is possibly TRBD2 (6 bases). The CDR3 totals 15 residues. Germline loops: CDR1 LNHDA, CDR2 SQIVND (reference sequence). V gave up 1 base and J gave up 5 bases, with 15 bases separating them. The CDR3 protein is CASSIGVGGLDEQYF. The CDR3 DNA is TGTGCCAGTAGTATAGGGGTGGGGGGTTTGGACGAGCAGTACTTC. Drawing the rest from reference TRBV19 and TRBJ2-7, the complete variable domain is DGGITQSPKYLFRKEGQNVTLSCEQNLNHDAMYWYRQDPGQGLRLIYYSQIVNDFQKGDIAEGYSVSREKKESFPLTVTSAQKNPTAFYLCASSIGVGGLDEQYFGPGTRLTVT.

The chain's CDR3 is CASSLRQGVQPQHF. CDR3 sequence (DNA): TGTGCCAGCAGCCTTCGACAGGGTGTCCAGCCCCAGCATTTT. The gene calls are TRBV6-6 and TRBJ1-5, with TRBD1 matching 7 bases. CDR3 length equals 14 residues. The J segment lost 7 bases and the V segment lost 6 bases, leaving 9 bases of the junction unmatched. Per the germline V gene, CDR1 is MNHNY and CDR2 is SVGAGI (reference sequence).

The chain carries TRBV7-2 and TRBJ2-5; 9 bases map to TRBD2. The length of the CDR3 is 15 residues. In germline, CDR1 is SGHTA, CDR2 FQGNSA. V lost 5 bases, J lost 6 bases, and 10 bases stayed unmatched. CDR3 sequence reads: CASSRTSVLVKTQYF. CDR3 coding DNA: TGTGCCAGCAGCCGGACTAGCGTACTAGTAAAGACCCAGTACTTC.

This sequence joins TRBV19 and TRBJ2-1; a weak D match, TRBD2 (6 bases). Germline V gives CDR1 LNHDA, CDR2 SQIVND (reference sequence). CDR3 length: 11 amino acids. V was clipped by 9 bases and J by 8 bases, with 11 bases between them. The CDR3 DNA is TGTGCCAGCGGGAGTTCCGATGAGCAGTTCTTC. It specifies CASGSSDEQFF.

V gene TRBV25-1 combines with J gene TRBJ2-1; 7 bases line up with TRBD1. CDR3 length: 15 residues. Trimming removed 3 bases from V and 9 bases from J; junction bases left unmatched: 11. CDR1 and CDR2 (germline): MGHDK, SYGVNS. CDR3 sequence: CASSDQYRDSGEQFF. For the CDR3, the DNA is TGTGCCAGCAGTGACCAGTACCGGGACAGTGGTGAGCAGTTCTTC.

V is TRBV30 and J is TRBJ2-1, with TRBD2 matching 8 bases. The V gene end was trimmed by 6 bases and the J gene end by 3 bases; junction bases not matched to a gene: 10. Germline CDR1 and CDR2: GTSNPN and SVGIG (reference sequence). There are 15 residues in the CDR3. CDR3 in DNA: TGTGCCTGCTCACTCGGGACTAGGCGCTACAATGAGCAGTTCTTC. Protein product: CACSLGTRRYNEQFF.

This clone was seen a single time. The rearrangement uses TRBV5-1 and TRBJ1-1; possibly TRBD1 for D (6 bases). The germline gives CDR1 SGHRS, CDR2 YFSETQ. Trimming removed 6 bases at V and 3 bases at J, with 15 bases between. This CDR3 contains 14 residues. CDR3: CASNLAGADTEAFF. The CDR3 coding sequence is TGCGCCAGCAACCTAGCAGGGGCGGACACTGAAGCTTTCTTT.

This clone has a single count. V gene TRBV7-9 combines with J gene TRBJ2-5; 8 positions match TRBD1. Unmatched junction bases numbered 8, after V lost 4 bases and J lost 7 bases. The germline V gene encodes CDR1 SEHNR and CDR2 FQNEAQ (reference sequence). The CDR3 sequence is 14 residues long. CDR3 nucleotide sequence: TGTGCCAGCAGCTCGGGGACAGGTGGGACGACCCAGTACTTC. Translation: CASSSGTGGTTQYF.

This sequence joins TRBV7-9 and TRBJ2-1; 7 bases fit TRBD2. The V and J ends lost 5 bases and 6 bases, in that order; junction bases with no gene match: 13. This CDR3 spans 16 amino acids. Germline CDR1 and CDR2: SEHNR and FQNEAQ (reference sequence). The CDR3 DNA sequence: TGTGCCAGCAGCCCTAGCGGCCAGCGTACTACCAATGAGCAGTTCTTC. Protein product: CASSPSGQRTTNEQFF.

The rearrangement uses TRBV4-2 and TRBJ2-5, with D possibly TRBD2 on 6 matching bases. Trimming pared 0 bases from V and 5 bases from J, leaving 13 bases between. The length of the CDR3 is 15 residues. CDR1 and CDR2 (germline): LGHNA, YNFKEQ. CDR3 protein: CASSQDPEGWETQYF. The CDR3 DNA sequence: TGTGCCAGCAGCCAAGATCCGGAGGGCTGGGAGACCCAGTACTTC.

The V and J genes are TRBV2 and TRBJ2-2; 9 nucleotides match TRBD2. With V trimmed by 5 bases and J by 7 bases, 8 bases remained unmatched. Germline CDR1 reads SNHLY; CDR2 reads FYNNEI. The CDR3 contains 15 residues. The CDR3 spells CASSRGLARDGELFF. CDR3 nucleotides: TGTGCCAGCAGTCGCGGACTAGCGCGGGACGGGGAGCTGTTTTTT.

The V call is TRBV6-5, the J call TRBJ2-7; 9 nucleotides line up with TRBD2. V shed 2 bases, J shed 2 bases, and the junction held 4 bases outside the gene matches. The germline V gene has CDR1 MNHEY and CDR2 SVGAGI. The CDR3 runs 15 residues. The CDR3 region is CASSYGAGGPYEQYF. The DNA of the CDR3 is TGTGCCAGCAGTTACGGAGCGGGGGGCCCCTACGAGCAGTACTTC.

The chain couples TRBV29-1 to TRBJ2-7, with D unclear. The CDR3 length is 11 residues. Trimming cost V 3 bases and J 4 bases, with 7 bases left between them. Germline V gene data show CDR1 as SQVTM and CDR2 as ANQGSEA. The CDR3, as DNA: TGCAGCGTTGAGGCCTTTTACGAGCAGTACTTC. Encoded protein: CSVEAFYEQYF.

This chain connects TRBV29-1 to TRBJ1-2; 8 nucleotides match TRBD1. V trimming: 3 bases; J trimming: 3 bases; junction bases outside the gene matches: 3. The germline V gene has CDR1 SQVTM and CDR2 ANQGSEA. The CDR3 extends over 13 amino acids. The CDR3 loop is CSVDAGGDYGYTF. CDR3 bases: TGCAGCGTTGATGCAGGGGGCGACTATGGCTACACCTTC.

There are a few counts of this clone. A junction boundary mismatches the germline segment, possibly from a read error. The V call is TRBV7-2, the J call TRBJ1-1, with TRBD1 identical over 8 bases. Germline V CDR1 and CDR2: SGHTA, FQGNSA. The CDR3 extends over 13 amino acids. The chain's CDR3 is CASRLGTGTEAFF. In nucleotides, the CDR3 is TGTGCCAGCAGGTTAGGGACAGGCACTGAAGCTTTCTTT.

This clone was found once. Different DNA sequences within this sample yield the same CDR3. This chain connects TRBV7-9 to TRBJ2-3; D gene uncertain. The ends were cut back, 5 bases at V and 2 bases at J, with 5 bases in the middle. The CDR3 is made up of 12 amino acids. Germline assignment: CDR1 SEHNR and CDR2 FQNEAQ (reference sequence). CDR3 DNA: TGTGCCAGCAGCCTCTCCACAGATACGCAGTATTTT. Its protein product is CASSLSTDTQYF.

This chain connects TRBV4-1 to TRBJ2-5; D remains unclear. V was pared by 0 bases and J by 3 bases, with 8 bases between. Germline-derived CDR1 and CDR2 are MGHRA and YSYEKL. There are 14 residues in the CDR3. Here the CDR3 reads CASSQDWPEETQYF. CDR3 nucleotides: TGCGCCAGCAGCCAAGATTGGCCCGAAGAGACCCAGTACTTC.

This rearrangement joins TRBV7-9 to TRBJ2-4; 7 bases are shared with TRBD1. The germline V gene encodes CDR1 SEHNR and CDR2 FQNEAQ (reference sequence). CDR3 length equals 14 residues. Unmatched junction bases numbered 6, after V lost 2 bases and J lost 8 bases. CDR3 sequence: CASSLSQGVDIQYF. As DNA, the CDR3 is TGTGCCAGCAGCTTATCGCAGGGGGTGGACATTCAGTACTTC. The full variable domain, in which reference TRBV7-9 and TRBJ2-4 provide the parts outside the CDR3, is DTGVSQNPRHKITKRGQNVTFRCDPISEHNRLYWYRQTLGQGPEFLTYFQNEAQLEKSRLLSDRFSAERPKGSFSTLEIQRTEQGDSAMYLCASSLSQGVDIQYFGAGTRLSVL.

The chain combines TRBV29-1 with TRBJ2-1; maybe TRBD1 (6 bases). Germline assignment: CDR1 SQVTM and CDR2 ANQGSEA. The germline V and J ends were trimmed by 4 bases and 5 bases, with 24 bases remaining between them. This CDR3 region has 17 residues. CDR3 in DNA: TGCAGCGTTGGCACCCCCCTCGGGGAGAGACAGGACAATGAGCAGTTCTTC. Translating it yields CSVGTPLGERQDNEQFF.

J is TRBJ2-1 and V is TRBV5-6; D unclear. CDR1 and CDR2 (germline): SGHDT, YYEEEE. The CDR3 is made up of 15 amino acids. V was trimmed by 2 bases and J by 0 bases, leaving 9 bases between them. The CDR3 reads CASSFSPSSYNEQFF. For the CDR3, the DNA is TGTGCCAGCAGCTTCTCGCCCAGCTCCTACAATGAGCAGTTCTTC.

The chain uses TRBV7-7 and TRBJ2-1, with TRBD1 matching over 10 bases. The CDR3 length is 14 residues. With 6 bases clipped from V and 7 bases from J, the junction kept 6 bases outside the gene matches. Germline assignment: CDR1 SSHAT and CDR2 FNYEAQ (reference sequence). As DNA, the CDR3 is TGTGCCAGCAGTCCCGGGACAGGGGTGAATGAGCAGTTCTTC. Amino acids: CASSPGTGVNEQFF.

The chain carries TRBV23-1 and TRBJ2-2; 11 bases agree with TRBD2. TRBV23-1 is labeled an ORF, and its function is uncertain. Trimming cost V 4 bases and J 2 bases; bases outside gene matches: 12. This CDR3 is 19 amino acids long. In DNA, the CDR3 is TGCGCCAGCAGTCGGGCAAAGGGACTAGCGGCCTTAAACACCGGGGAGCTGTTTTTT. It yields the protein CASSRAKGLAALNTGELFF.

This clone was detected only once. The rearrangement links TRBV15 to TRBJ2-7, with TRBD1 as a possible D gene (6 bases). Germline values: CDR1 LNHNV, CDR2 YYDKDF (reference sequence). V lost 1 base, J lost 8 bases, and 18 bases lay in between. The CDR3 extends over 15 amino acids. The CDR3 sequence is CATSRVAPGQEKQYF. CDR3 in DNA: TGTGCCACCAGCAGAGTTGCACCGGGACAAGAAAAGCAGTACTTC.